The T cell receptor (beta chain) under discussion was sequenced for a study of blood T cells in healthy people across ages. Overall study results and limits: PBMCs were not sorted, which prevented a conclusive comparison of naive versus antigen-experienced cells.

This clonotype was found a few times. Its antigen is still unknown. The length of the CDR3 is 16 residues. Trimming at V came to 6 bases and at J to 2 bases, leaving 10 bases not matched to a gene. Next came a second PCR, run for roughly 7 to 12 cycles, which used a sample-barcoded 5' primer along with a J-beta primer mix. TCRdb reanalysed the 5' RACE reads using MiXCR and keeps one entry per CDR3 protein. This sample has 1.5 million to 1.9 million distinct CDR3 sequences, with around 40% found just once. This clonotype originated in a woman aged 18-29 years in good health. Sequenced material: blood. The chain is built from TRBV12-3 or TRBV12-4 and TRBJ2-1, with 7 bases lining up with TRBD2. Here the CDR3 DNA reads TGTGCCAGCAGAGCCATTAGCGGGCGCACCTACAATGAGCAGTTCTTC. It is translated as CASRAISGRTYNEQFF.